Listed below are T cell receptor beta chains from one sample, sequenced in a study of cytomegalovirus exposure and HLA in healthy donors. Produced via immunoSEQ multiplex PCR; TCRdb's table is partial and in-frame only. The table has 150,000 or so clones, around 84% seen once; the top ten hold around 2.1%. The specimen was PBMCs. The receptors were gathered from a human donor in good health. CDR3s include the opening cysteine and the closing phenylalanine or tryptophan. The order of the fields is clone size, D gene, V gene, J gene, CDR3 DNA, CDR3 protein. The D gene is left open where the match is weak. Clone size appears in some rows only: once, few, many, or a class for an expanded clone.

abundance: .
d_gene: .
v_gene: TRBV30
j_gene: TRBJ2-7
CDR3nt: TGTGCCTGGAGCCTGGCCGGGACAATGATCTACGAGCAGTACTTC
CDR3aa: CAWSLAGTMIYEQYF

abundance: .
d_gene: .
v_gene: TRBV6-5
j_gene: TRBJ2-7
CDR3nt: TGTGCCAGCAGTTACTCGATGCCAGGTCAAACCTACGAGCAGTACTTC
CDR3aa: CASSYSMPGQTYEQYF

abundance: .
d_gene: .
v_gene: TRBV30
j_gene: TRBJ2-3
CDR3nt: TGTGCCTGGAACAGGGCCACAGATACGCAGTATTTT
CDR3aa: CAWNRATDTQYF

abundance: .
d_gene: TRBD2
v_gene: TRBV13
j_gene: TRBJ2-3
CDR3nt: TGTGCCAGCAGACATCGCCGGGGACTAGCGGATACAGATACGCAGTATTTT
CDR3aa: CASRHRRGLADTDTQYF

abundance: .
d_gene: TRBD1
v_gene: TRBV28
j_gene: TRBJ1-4
CDR3nt: TGTGCCAGCAGTTCAGGGGGTACTAATGAAAAACTGTTTTTT
CDR3aa: CASSSGGTNEKLFF

abundance: .
d_gene: .
v_gene: TRBV19
j_gene: TRBJ1-4
CDR3nt: TGTGCCAGTTCCCCGGGACACGACTCAACTAATGAAAAACTGTTTTTT
CDR3aa: CASSPGHDSTNEKLFF

abundance: few
d_gene: TRBD1
v_gene: TRBV2
j_gene: TRBJ1-2
CDR3nt: TGTGCCAGCAGTGAAGCGGGAGTCAGGACCTACAGGGGTCAAAACTATGGCTACACCTTC
CDR3aa: CASSEAGVRTYRGQNYGYTF

abundance: .
d_gene: TRBD1
v_gene: TRBV19
j_gene: TRBJ2-3
CDR3nt: TGTGCCAGTAGAGCTTCACCGGGACAGCGCACAGATACGCAGTATTTT
CDR3aa: CASRASPGQRTDTQYF

abundance: .
d_gene: .
v_gene: TRBV18
j_gene: TRBJ2-5
CDR3nt: TGTGCCAGCTCCCGCAGTCAGGGGCAAGAGACCCAGTACTTC
CDR3aa: CASSRSQGQETQYF

abundance: .
d_gene: .
v_gene: TRBV2
j_gene: TRBJ1-3
CDR3nt: TGTGCCAGCAGGGTAAACAGTTTACCCTCCTCTGGAAACACCATATATTTT
CDR3aa: CASRVNSLPSSGNTIYF

abundance: .
d_gene: .
v_gene: TRBV27
j_gene: TRBJ2-1
CDR3nt: TGTGCCAGCAGTTTATCAGCTCAGGTGGATGAGCAGTTCTTC
CDR3aa: CASSLSAQVDEQFF

abundance: .
d_gene: .
v_gene: TRBV28
j_gene: TRBJ1-4
CDR3nt: TGTGCCAGCAGTCCATTGGAAGAGGAGAAACTGTTTTTT
CDR3aa: CASSPLEEEKLFF

abundance: .
d_gene: .
v_gene: TRBV28
j_gene: TRBJ1-1
CDR3nt: TGTGCCAGCAGCTCTGCCGCGGGTAAACACACTGAAGCTTTCTTT
CDR3aa: CASSSAAGKHTEAFF

abundance: .
d_gene: TRBD1
v_gene: TRBV5-1
j_gene: TRBJ1-1
CDR3nt: TGCGCCAGCAGCCTACGGGTACCGGGACAGGGACCTTTCTTT
CDR3aa: CASSLRVPGQGPFF

abundance: .
d_gene: TRBD1
v_gene: TRBV7-3
j_gene: TRBJ2-6
CDR3nt: TGTGCCAGCAGCCCGACTCCAGGGGGCTCTGGGGCCAACGTCCTGACTTTC
CDR3aa: CASSPTPGGSGANVLTF

abundance: .
d_gene: .
v_gene: TRBV7-6
j_gene: TRBJ2-1
CDR3nt: TGTGCCAGCAGCTTAGGAGTCAGGGAATCCTACAATGAGCAGTTCTTC
CDR3aa: CASSLGVRESYNEQFF

abundance: .
d_gene: TRBD1
v_gene: TRBV19
j_gene: TRBJ1-5
CDR3nt: TGTGCCAGTGGGGCGATGGACAGGGGATATCAGCCCCAGCATTTT
CDR3aa: CASGAMDRGYQPQHF

abundance: .
d_gene: .
v_gene: TRBV18
j_gene: TRBJ1-1
CDR3nt: TGTGCCAGCTCCCGAATACAGGTGAACACTGAAGCTTTCTTT
CDR3aa: CASSRIQVNTEAFF

abundance: .
d_gene: TRBD1
v_gene: TRBV19
j_gene: TRBJ2-7
CDR3nt: TGTGCCAGTAGTAGGACAGGGGGAGACTACGAGCAGTACTTC
CDR3aa: CASSRTGGDYEQYF

abundance: few
d_gene: TRBD1
v_gene: TRBV18
j_gene: TRBJ2-7
CDR3nt: TGTGCCAGCTCACCGACAGGGCAGGCCTACGAGCAGTACTTC
CDR3aa: CASSPTGQAYEQYF

abundance: .
d_gene: TRBD2
v_gene: TRBV6-5
j_gene: TRBJ2-7
CDR3nt: TGTGCCAGCAGACTTACTAGCGGATATTCCTACGAGCAGTACTTC
CDR3aa: CASRLTSGYSYEQYF

abundance: .
d_gene: TRBD1
v_gene: TRBV9
j_gene: TRBJ2-3
CDR3nt: TGTGCCAGCAGCGTAGAGGGCCGGACAGGTCCATTCACAGATACGCAGTATTTT
CDR3aa: CASSVEGRTGPFTDTQYF

abundance: .
d_gene: TRBD1
v_gene: TRBV5-6
j_gene: TRBJ1-2
CDR3nt: TGTGCCAGCAGCATATCTCCGCTGACAGGGCGTTCTTTTAACTATGGCTACACCTTC
CDR3aa: CASSISPLTGRSFNYGYTF

abundance: .
d_gene: TRBD2
v_gene: TRBV9
j_gene: TRBJ2-1
CDR3nt: TGTGCCAGCAGCGTAGGGGCGACTAGCGGGGGTTACAATGAGCAGTTCTTC
CDR3aa: CASSVGATSGGYNEQFF

abundance: .
d_gene: TRBD1
v_gene: TRBV10-1
j_gene: TRBJ1-4
CDR3nt: TGCGCCAGCGTGGGACAGGGGGATGAAAAACTGTTTTTT
CDR3aa: CASVGQGDEKLFF

abundance: .
d_gene: .
v_gene: TRBV28
j_gene: TRBJ2-3
CDR3nt: TGTGCCAGCAGTTTACAGATCACAGATACGCAGTATTTT
CDR3aa: CASSLQITDTQYF

abundance: .
d_gene: .
v_gene: TRBV27
j_gene: TRBJ2-1
CDR3nt: TGTGCCAGCAAACTCGGGATTTATGCCTACAATGAGCAGTTCTTC
CDR3aa: CASKLGIYAYNEQFF

abundance: few
d_gene: TRBD2
v_gene: TRBV19
j_gene: TRBJ2-5
CDR3nt: TGTGCCAGTAAGCCCCGAGCGGGAGGGGTAGAGACCCAGTACTTC
CDR3aa: CASKPRAGGVETQYF